This T cell receptor beta chain came from a study of blood T cell repertoires in COVID-19 (dated by TCRdb to about 2020). In terms of the full investigation: Samples from collaborators originated in the United States, Italy and Spain and spanned both the acute and convalescent phases of COVID-19. The prospective study material was composed of cDNA or gDNA derived from T cells, B-cell-depleted T cells, or PBMCs. Deeply sampled blood TCRbeta repertoires from subjects exposed to, actively infected with, or recovered from COVID-19 were included in the dataset. The repertoires were released in a freely available public database intended as a resource for research on the immune response to SARS-CoV-2. The samples were drawn from the first 160 participants of the ongoing ImmuneRACE study and from some 1,300 subjects provided by 6 global collaborators. Sample metadata almost always included a de-identified subject ID, COVID-19 status, age in years and sex. Where available, HLA class I and class II types were obtained from metadata supplied by the sample provider rather than from assay-based typing.

Note on this clone: This receptor's antigen is unknown. No quality values exist for individual bases; no much larger clone is one base distant.

V is trimmed back by 4 bases and J by 4 bases, and the junction contains 3 bases that no gene match accounts for. Counted from cysteine to phenylalanine, this CDR3 has 13 amino acids. This entry keeps only the CDR3 DNA: 39 bases, framed from base 1. Taken from the germline V gene, the CDR1 and CDR2 loops are SGHTA and FQGNSA. What the study reported, not specific to this receptor: The amount of clinical and demographic metadata varied by source and participant and was provided uncurated.

Collaborating institutions collected whole blood in K2EDTA tubes following their own protocols. For TCRbeta analysis, collaborators shipped samples in one of three forms: frozen whole blood, isolated PBMCs, or DNA extracted from either of those sample types. TCRbeta CDR3 regions were amplified from genomic DNA using the immunoSEQ Assay, a bias-controlled multiplex PCR. Under the source paper's analysis protocol: The number of nucleated cells in each sample was estimated from the amplification of reference gene primers within the assay. To quantify the absolute abundance of each unique TCRbeta CDR3 rearrangement, sequence reads were collapsed and filtered. For each sample, productive Simpson clonality was calculated by taking the square root of Simpson's diversity index across productive rearrangements. This immuneACCESS table, as held by TCRdb, lists in-frame sequences with V and J called but not all clones. Of the missing ones, under half trace to an unresolved V gene in checked studies; the others have no known cause. That table supplies the V and J calls and clone size; D and trimming were determined from the DNA. This sample lists about 190,000 clones; approximately 79% were detected once. The ten largest make up approximately 15% of the sample.

This receptor was taken from a man aged 25-40 years with active or convalescent COVID-19. The rearrangement combines TRBV7-2 with TRBJ1-1; TRBD1 agrees with 7 junctional bases. The specimen sequenced was peripheral blood. CDR3 region: CASSSQGGTEAFF. The nucleotide sequence reads TGTGCCAGCAGCTCCCAGGGGGGCACTGAAGCTTTCTTT.